This T cell receptor beta chain was obtained from a study of blood T cell repertoires in COVID-19. Clones were sequenced by immunoSEQ multiplex PCR, and TCRdb holds only the in-frame ones, with some missing. The profile shows under 250,000 clones, 80% to 90% of them singletons. V trimming: 6 bases; J trimming: 6 bases; junction bases outside the gene matches: 10. The CDR3 length is 15 residues. CDR1 MRHNA and CDR2 SNTAGT come from the germline V gene. The TCR sequence derives from a woman under 40 who had been exposed to COVID-19. This sequence joins TRBV6-4 and TRBJ2-3, with 9 positions matching TRBD1. Material: PBMCs or T cells enriched from blood (not recorded which). The CDR3 DNA reads as TGTGCCAGCAGCCCCACGGGACAGGGTTCGGATACGCAGTATTTT. This encodes CASSPTGQGSDTQYF.